The 14 T cell receptor beta chains below all came from one sample that was sequenced in a study of shared clonotypes between healthy human individuals. The assay was immunoSEQ multiplex PCR, and TCRdb's table has in-frame clones only and misses some. The sample has some 2,000,000 clones; about 95% are singletons. CD45RO-negative cells were positively selected for CCR7, leaving out terminally differentiated effector memory CD45RA+ cells. Sequences were obtained from naive CD8+ T cells sorted from blood. These receptor sequences come from a man between 18 and 35 years old in good health.

The gene calls are TRBV19 and TRBJ1-1, with D perhaps matching TRBD1 (6 bases). Trimming cost V 6 bases and J 1 base, with 15 bases left between them. The CDR3 is 15 residues long. CDR1 is LNHDA, CDR2 SQIVND, per germline (reference sequence). CDR3 sequence: CASSLGGGPNTEAFF. The CDR3 nucleotides read TGTGCCAGTAGCCTGGGTGGGGGGCCGAACACTGAAGCTTTCTTT.

The rearrangement uses TRBV7-6 and TRBJ2-7; the match to TRBD2 covers 13 bases. The length of the CDR3 is 16 residues. Germline CDR1 and CDR2: SGHVS and FNYEAQ. The J segment lost 0 bases and the V segment lost 4 bases, leaving 3 bases of the junction unmatched. The CDR3 nucleotides read TGTGCCAGCAGCTCACTAGCGGGAGGGAACTCCTACGAGCAGTACTTC. This translates into CASSSLAGGNSYEQYF.

The chain uses TRBV5-6 and TRBJ2-1; 9 positions agree with TRBD2. Losses at the gene ends were 5 bases for V and 4 bases for J; bases not matched to a gene: 4. CDR1 is SGHDT, CDR2 YYEEEE, per germline. The CDR3 has 14 residues. CDR3 DNA sequence: TGTGCCAGCAGGTCGAGCGGGGGGTACAATGAGCAGTTCTTC. Its translation: CASRSSGGYNEQFF.

This clone was counted a single time. The rearrangement links TRBV4-3 to TRBJ2-7, with TRBD2 as a possible D gene (6 bases). Per germline, CDR1 LGHNA and CDR2 YSLEER. V gave up 4 bases and J gave up 3 bases, with 13 bases separating them. CDR3 size: 14 residues. The CDR3 nucleotides read TGCGCCAGCAGCCCCGGGCGGGGACGCTACGAGCAGTACTTC. As protein: CASSPGRGRYEQYF.

Points on this clone: The sample holds other DNA sequences that translate to the same CDR3. The chain has TRBV28 and TRBJ2-5; D not resolved. Germline V lookup: CDR1 MDHEN, CDR2 SYDVKM. V shed 2 bases and J shed 5 bases, with 12 bases lying between them. The CDR3 runs to 14 residues. CDR3 amino acids: CASSLGARGETQYF. CDR3 DNA sequence: TGTGCCAGCAGTTTAGGAGCACGTGGTGAGACCCAGTACTTC.

The gene calls are TRBV2 and TRBJ1-2, with D maybe TRBD1 (5 bases). The CDR3 covers 12 residues. V was pared by 10 bases and J by 4 bases, with 13 bases between. The V gene's germline CDR1 is SNHLY and CDR2 FYNNEI. The CDR3 spells CAMTTAFYGYTF. The DNA of the CDR3 is TGTGCCATGACGACAGCGTTCTATGGCTACACCTTC.

The V and J genes are TRBV13 and TRBJ2-1; the D gene is possibly TRBD2 (6 bases). This CDR3 is built from 16 residues. Trimming removed 4 bases at V and 4 bases at J, with 17 bases between. The V gene's germline CDR1 is PRHDT and CDR2 FYEKMQ (reference sequence). The CDR3 coding sequence is TGTGCCAGCAGCTCCCGTGGTAGCGGAGTATACAATGAGCAGTTCTTC. Translating gives CASSSRGSGVYNEQFF.

The rearrangement uses TRBV29-1 and TRBJ1-2; TRBD1 matches at 9 bases. V was pared by 3 bases and J by 6 bases, with 8 bases of the junction left unmatched. The CDR3 is made up of 14 amino acids. CDR1 SQVTM and CDR2 ANQGSEA come from the germline V gene. The CDR3 sequence is CSVDLGTGRHGYTF. The CDR3 bases are TGCAGCGTTGATTTAGGGACAGGGCGACATGGCTACACCTTC.

V and J are TRBV23-1 and TRBJ1-2, with a weak D call TRBD1 (5 bases). TRBV23-1 is placed among ORFs of uncertain function. V gave up 0 bases and J gave up 4 bases, with 12 bases separating them. This CDR3 contains 15 residues. CDR3 loop: CASSQSAGLSYGYTF. The CDR3 DNA reads as TGCGCCAGCAGTCAATCGGCAGGGTTGAGCTATGGCTACACCTTC.

The chain has TRBV4-1 and TRBJ2-3; D unresolved. The CDR3 spans 15 residues. Per the germline V gene, CDR1 is MGHRA and CDR2 is YSYEKL. Trimming took 1 base from V and 2 from J, leaving 10 bases between them. The CDR3, as DNA: TGCGCCAGCAGCCAAGTAATGGGGAACACAGATACGCAGTATTTT. Translation gives CASSQVMGNTDTQYF.

The CDR3 sequence: CASSLVSGSGYTF. The CDR3 DNA sequence: TGTGCCAGCAGCTTAGTGTCGGGATCAGGCTACACCTTC. The V and J genes are TRBV7-2 and TRBJ1-2, with D unresolved. The germline gives CDR1 SGHTA, CDR2 FQGNSA. CDR3 length equals 13 residues. The V end was cut by 1 base, the J end by 8 bases, with 11 bases between.

The chain carries TRBV28 and TRBJ1-5, with a possible D match to TRBD1 (5 bases). The V gene's germline CDR1 is MDHEN and CDR2 SYDVKM. V was trimmed by 9 bases and J by 2 bases, leaving 14 bases between them. This CDR3 comprises 14 residues. Written as DNA, the CDR3 is TGTGCCAGTCTCGGGACCCAAGGCAATCAGCCCCAGCATTTT. It specifies CASLGTQGNQPQHF.

This clone was seen a single time. V is TRBV2 and J is TRBJ2-1, with D possibly being TRBD1 or TRBD2 (5 bases each). Germline V gives CDR1 SNHLY, CDR2 FYNNEI. V was clipped by 2 bases and J by 7 bases, with 12 bases between them. The CDR3 runs 14 residues. In DNA, the CDR3 is TGTGCCAGCAGTGAACACGTGGGGGTGAATGAGCAGTTCTTC. It translates to CASSEHVGVNEQFF.

This clone was observed a few times. The chain combines TRBV30 with TRBJ2-7; D uncertain. Germline loops: CDR1 GTSNPN, CDR2 SVGIG (reference sequence). This CDR3 spans 12 amino acids. The V end lost 3 bases, the J end lost 7 bases, and 13 bases lay between the germline ends. Here the CDR3 DNA reads TGTGCCTGGAGAGATGGAAGGATTGAGCAGTACTTC. Its protein product is CAWRDGRIEQYF.